The TCR beta chain described here comes from a study of monozygotic twins with inflammatory bowel disease. Input per TCR library consisted of 3500 ng of total RNA. UMIs that had a 6-nucleotide sample barcode were put in using template switching. TCRdb reprocessed the 5' RACE reads; each CDR3 protein has one entry and no DNA is given. The table lists fewer than 200,000 distinct CDR3 sequences. Germline V gene sequence: CDR1 SGDLS, CDR2 YYNGEE. The CDR3 has 16 amino acids. This clonotype originated in a human donor with ulcerative colitis or Crohn's disease, or a healthy co-twin of an affected twin (not recorded which). V and J are TRBV9 and TRBJ2-1; TCRdb proposes TRBD2, but this gene call is untestable without DNA. The specimen was blood. Here the CDR3 reads CASSPAGTSGDNEQFF.